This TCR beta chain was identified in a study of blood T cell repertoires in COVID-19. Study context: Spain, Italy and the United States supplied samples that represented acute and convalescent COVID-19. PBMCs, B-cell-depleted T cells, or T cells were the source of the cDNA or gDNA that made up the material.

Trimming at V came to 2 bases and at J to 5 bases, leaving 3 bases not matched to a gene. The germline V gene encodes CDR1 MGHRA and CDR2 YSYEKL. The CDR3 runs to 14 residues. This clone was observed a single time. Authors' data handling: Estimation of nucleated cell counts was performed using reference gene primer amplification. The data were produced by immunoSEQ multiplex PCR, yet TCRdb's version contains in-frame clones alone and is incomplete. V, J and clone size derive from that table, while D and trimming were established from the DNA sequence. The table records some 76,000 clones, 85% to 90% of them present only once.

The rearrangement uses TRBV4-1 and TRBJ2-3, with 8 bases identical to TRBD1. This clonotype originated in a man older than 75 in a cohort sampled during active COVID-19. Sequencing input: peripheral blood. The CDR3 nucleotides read TGCGCCAGCAGCCAACAGGGGGCGGGAGATACGCAGTATTTT. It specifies CASSQQGAGDTQYF.